These T cell receptor beta chains were read from a single sample in a study of blood T cell repertoires in COVID-19. The table came from immunoSEQ multiplex PCR; TCRdb's copy has only in-frame clones and leaves some out. Seen here are around 620,000 clones, 85% to 90% observed once, and the top ten hold more than 0.25%. Specimen: peripheral blood. These receptors were collected from a woman aged 18 to 35 with acute or convalescent COVID-19. The CDR3 runs from the conserved cysteine through the conserved F or W. A D gene is named only where the DNA matches it firmly. The listing skips clone size in some rows; elsewhere it reads once, few, many or a size class.

cdr3_nt cdr3_aa clone_size d_call j_call v_call
TGTGCCAGCTCACCAAAGCCTGGAGGGGAAAAACTGTTTTTT CASSPKPGGEKLFF . . TRBJ1-4 TRBV18
TGCGCCAGCAGCCAAGATCATAGCAGAGATACGCAGTATTTT CASSQDHSRDTQYF . . TRBJ2-3 TRBV4-3
TGTGCCACCAGACCCGGGACAGGGGCCTCTGGAAACACCATATATTTT CATRPGTGASGNTIYF once TRBD1 TRBJ1-3 TRBV24-1
TGTGCCACCAGCAGTCGGACAGTGCCCTCGGAGCAGTACTTC CATSSRTVPSEQYF . . TRBJ2-7 TRBV15
TGTGCCAGCAGTGAAGCGAGGGACATGGGCTACACCTTC CASSEARDMGYTF . . TRBJ1-2 TRBV2
TGCAGCGTGGTGACAGAAGCCTACGAGCAGTACTTC CSVVTEAYEQYF . . TRBJ2-7 TRBV29-1
TGTGCCAGTCAGGGAGATACGCAGTATTTT CASQGDTQYF . . TRBJ2-3 TRBV21-1
TGCGCAACTATACAGGGACGAGCTTTCTTT CATIQGRAFF . . TRBJ1-1 TRBV6-5
TGTGCCAGCAGCCTGGAGGCGGGGGGCCCCTACGAGCAGTACTTC CASSLEAGGPYEQYF . TRBD2 TRBJ2-7 TRBV5-6
TGTGCCTGGAGTAGAGGAGGGCTATCTGAAGCTTTCTTT CAWSRGGLSEAFF . . TRBJ1-1 TRBV30
TGTGCCAGCAGTGACTACCCTCACGCTTCACCCCTCCACTTT CASSDYPHASPLHF . . TRBJ1-6 TRBV2
TGTGCCTGGAGTGGAGGGGGAGCTAATTCACCCCTCCACTTT CAWSGGGANSPLHF . . TRBJ1-6 TRBV30
TGCGCCAGCAGCTTGGTGTCACAGGGAGGGAACGAAAAACTGTTTTTT CASSLVSQGGNEKLFF . . TRBJ1-4 TRBV5-1
TGTGCCACCAGCAGAGATCTGGCAACAGGCCTTAACTATGGCTACACCTTC CATSRDLATGLNYGYTF . . TRBJ1-2 TRBV15
TGTGCCTTCACACGGGATAACTATGGCTACACCTTC CAFTRDNYGYTF . . TRBJ1-2 TRBV30
TGTGCCAGCAGTGAACGTCGTGCTACCACCATATATTTT CASSERRATTIYF few . TRBJ1-3 TRBV2
TGTGCCAGCAGCTTCCTACAGGGGGCTAACTATGGCTACACCTTC CASSFLQGANYGYTF . TRBD1 TRBJ1-2 TRBV6-5
TGTGCCAGCAGCCCAACCTCTACCCTAGCCAAAAACATTCAGTACTTC CASSPTSTLAKNIQYF . . TRBJ2-4 TRBV6-6
TGTGCCAGTACAGGGTATGGTGGCTCCTACAATGAGCAGTTCTTC CASTGYGGSYNEQFF . . TRBJ2-1 TRBV2
TGTGCCAGCAGCCCACAGGGTCCATGGAATGAGCAGTTCTTC CASSPQGPWNEQFF . . TRBJ2-1 TRBV7-3
TGCGCCAGCAGCCTAGCGGTTCAGGGCACAGATACGCAGTATTTT CASSLAVQGTDTQYF . TRBD2 TRBJ2-3 TRBV5-1
TGCAGTGCTAGACCGGACCGGGGAGCTGTTTTT CSARPDRGAVF . . TRBJ2-2 TRBV20-1